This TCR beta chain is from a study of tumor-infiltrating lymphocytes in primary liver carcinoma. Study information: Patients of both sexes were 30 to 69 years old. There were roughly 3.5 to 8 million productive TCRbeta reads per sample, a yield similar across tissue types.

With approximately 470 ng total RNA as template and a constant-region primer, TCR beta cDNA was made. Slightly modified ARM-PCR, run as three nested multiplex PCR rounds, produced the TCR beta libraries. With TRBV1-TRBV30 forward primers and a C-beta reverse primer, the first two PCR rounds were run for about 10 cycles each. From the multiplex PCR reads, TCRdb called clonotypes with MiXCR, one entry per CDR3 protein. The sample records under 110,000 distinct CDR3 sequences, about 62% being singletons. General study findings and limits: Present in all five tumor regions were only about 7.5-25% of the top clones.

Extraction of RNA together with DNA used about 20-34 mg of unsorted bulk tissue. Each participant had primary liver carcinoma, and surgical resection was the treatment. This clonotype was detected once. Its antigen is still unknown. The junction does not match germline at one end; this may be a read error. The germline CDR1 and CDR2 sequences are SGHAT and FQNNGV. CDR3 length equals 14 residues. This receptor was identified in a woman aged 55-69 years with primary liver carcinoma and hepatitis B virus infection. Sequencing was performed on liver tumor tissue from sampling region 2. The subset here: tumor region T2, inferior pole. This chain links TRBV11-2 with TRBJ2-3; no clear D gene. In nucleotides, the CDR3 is TGTGTCAGCAGCTCAGAACCAAGTGCAGATATGCAGTATTTT. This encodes CVSSSEPSADMQYF.